This TCR beta chain was captured by sequencing in a study of T cell clones after liver transplantation. The overall study: In this trial, immunosuppression withdrawal was attempted within 2 years of liver transplant. Without induction therapy, subjects received standard immunosuppression until 12-24 months post-transplant. Tolerant meant at least one year fully off immunosuppression without liver enzymes above twice normal. Blood was drawn pre-transplant, before withdrawal, and after full or failed withdrawal.

Measured with immunoSEQ multiplex PCR; TCRdb has only the in-frame clones, and not every one. The table records about 120,000 clones, about nine tenths of them present only once. Germline values: CDR1 SGHVS, CDR2 FQNEAQ. The CDR3 spans 15 residues. The J segment lost 0 bases and the V segment lost 5 bases, leaving 3 bases of the junction unmatched. The V gene is TRBV7-8, the J gene TRBJ2-7; TRBD1 matches 11 bases. The sample here was CD4+ T cells from blood, taken 12 months after liver transplant. The TCR was taken from a human patient who received a liver transplant. Some of these T cells may belong to the graft donor. The CDR3 here is CASSVGQGASYEQYF. CDR3 nucleotides: TGTGCCAGCAGCGTCGGACAGGGGGCCTCCTACGAGCAGTACTTC.